This entry lists 22 T cell receptor beta chains sequenced from one sample in a study of blood T cell repertoires in COVID-19 (dated by TCRdb to between 2020 and 2021). Library construction relied on the immunoSEQ multiplex PCR assay. TCRdb mirrors the immuneACCESS table, restricted to in-frame sequences. Some clones are absent from its copies; in checked studies, under half trace to an unresolved V gene, and the reason for the others is unknown. For this sample the table gives 150,000 to 200,000 clones, of which more than 90% were detected only once. About 18% of the sample rests with the top ten. Sample: peripheral blood. The receptors come from a man aged 60 to 69 with active or convalescent COVID-19.

This chain connects TRBV6-2 or TRBV6-3 to TRBJ1-6; tentative D call: TRBD1 (5 bases). V was trimmed by 2 bases and J by 0 bases, leaving 8 bases between them. The germline CDR1 and CDR2 sequences are MNHEY and SVGEGT. The CDR3 is 16 residues long. The CDR3 DNA sequence: TGTGCCAGCAGTTACAGGGGAAGCTCCTATAATTCACCCCTCCACTTT. Its translation: CASSYRGSSYNSPLHF.

This rearrangement joins TRBV19 to TRBJ1-6; D not resolved. V lost 6 bases, J lost 8 bases, and 5 bases lay in between. In germline, CDR1 is LNHDA, CDR2 SQIVND (reference sequence). This CDR3 has 11 residues. CDR3 sequence reads: CASRSDSPLHF. The CDR3 region has the DNA TGTGCCAGTAGGAGTGATTCACCCCTCCACTTT.

The rearrangement joins TRBV2 to TRBJ1-2; D is unresolved. Trimming cost V 2 bases and J 3 bases, with 16 bases left between them. Germline V gene sequence: CDR1 SNHLY, CDR2 FYNNEI. There are 16 residues in the CDR3. The DNA of the CDR3 is TGTGCCAGCAGTGAAACGTACACCGACACCTACTATGGCTACACCTTC. Protein product: CASSETYTDTYYGYTF.

This chain joins TRBV19 and TRBJ2-7; 13 bases align to TRBD2. CDR3 size: 16 residues. The J segment lost 2 bases and the V segment lost 3 bases, leaving 4 bases of the junction unmatched. In germline, CDR1 is LNHDA, CDR2 SQIVND (reference sequence). This CDR3 reads CASSMRTSGSPYEQYF. Here the CDR3 DNA reads TGTGCCAGTAGTATGAGGACTAGCGGGAGTCCCTACGAGCAGTACTTC. The full variable domain, rest sourced from reference TRBV19 and TRBJ2-7, is DGGITQSPKYLFRKEGQNVTLSCEQNLNHDAMYWYRQDPGQGLRLIYYSQIVNDFQKGDIAEGYSVSREKKESFPLTVTSAQKNPTAFYLCASSMRTSGSPYEQYFGPGTRLTVT.

The chain recombines TRBV6-5 with TRBJ1-2, with D possibly matching TRBD1 (5 bases). The ends were cut back, 5 bases at V and 4 bases at J, with 14 bases in the middle. The CDR3 is made up of 14 amino acids. Germline values: CDR1 MNHEY, CDR2 SVGAGI. The CDR3 bases are TGTGCCAGCAGTCCCGATGGGGGGGGCTATGGCTACACCTTC. Amino acids: CASSPDGGGYGYTF.

The chain uses TRBV12-3 or TRBV12-4 and TRBJ2-1; TRBD1 matches 8 bases. After removal of 1 base from V and 13 bases from J, the junction contained 6 bases not matched to a gene. The CDR3 is 13 amino acids. CDR3 protein: CASSLGRGTGQFF. The DNA of the CDR3 is TGTGCCAGCAGTTTAGGCCGCGGGACAGGTCAGTTCTTC.

The V gene is TRBV4-1, the J gene TRBJ1-3; D call uncertain. Trimming removed 5 bases from V and 3 bases from J, with 5 bases in between. CDR1 and CDR2 from the germline V gene are MGHRA and YSYEKL. The CDR3 length is 12 residues. CDR3 protein: CASSSVGNTIYF. The DNA for the CDR3 is TGCGCCAGCAGCTCAGTTGGAAACACCATATATTTT.

The chain is built from TRBV6-6 and TRBJ1-6; D is unclear. The CDR3 is made up of 16 amino acids. CDR1 is MNHNY and CDR2 is SVGAGI in the germline V gene (reference sequence). The V and J ends lost 7 bases and 0 bases respectively, with 13 bases between them. The CDR3 sequence: CASTRLRGSYNSPLHF. CDR3 nucleotide sequence: TGTGCCAGCACTCGTCTTCGGGGCTCCTATAATTCACCCCTCCACTTT.

The V and J genes are TRBV7-9 and TRBJ1-2; D might be TRBD1 (6 bases). The CDR3 spans 13 residues. CDR1 is SEHNR and CDR2 is FQNEAQ in the germline V gene (reference sequence). V lost 1 base and J 7 bases, leaving 10 bases between the germline ends. CDR3 residues: CASSLGQDRGYTF. The CDR3 bases are TGTGCCAGCAGCTTAGGACAGGATCGTGGCTACACCTTC.

The chain combines TRBV19 with TRBJ1-1; D perhaps matches TRBD1 (5 bases). Germline CDR1 reads LNHDA; CDR2 reads SQIVND (reference sequence). V lost 7 bases and J 3 bases, leaving 15 bases between the germline ends. The CDR3 covers 14 residues. CDR3 sequence reads: CASIREAGYTEAFF. The CDR3, as DNA: TGTGCCAGTATAAGGGAGGCAGGGTACACTGAAGCTTTCTTT.

The CDR3 is CASSRLGGPQNSYEQYF. In nucleotides, the CDR3 is TGCGCCAGCAGCCGGTTGGGGGGGCCTCAAAACTCCTACGAGCAGTACTTC. V and J are TRBV5-1 and TRBJ2-7, with D possibly TRBD2 on 7 matching bases. V lost 4 bases and J 0 bases, leaving 20 bases between the germline ends. The length of the CDR3 is 17 residues. From germline, CDR1 is SGHRS and CDR2 YFSETQ.

The chain recombines TRBV19 with TRBJ2-1; 11 nucleotides line up with TRBD2. CDR1 and CDR2 from the germline V gene are LNHDA and SQIVND (reference sequence). V gave up 9 bases and J gave up 3 bases; unmatched junction bases: 4. CDR3 size: 14 residues. The DNA of the CDR3 is TGTGCCAGCAGCCTAGCGGGGGGCTACAATGAGCAGTTCTTC. It yields the protein CASSLAGGYNEQFF.

A single count supports this clone. The genes are TRBV19 and TRBJ1-5; no firm D call. The CDR3 spans 17 residues. The V gene's germline CDR1 is LNHDA and CDR2 SQIVND (reference sequence). Trimming removed 7 bases at V and 0 bases at J, with 19 bases between. CDR3 loop: CASNLYQVGHSNQPQHF. The CDR3, as DNA: TGTGCCAGTAACCTATACCAGGTTGGGCATAGCAATCAGCCCCAGCATTTT.

This rearrangement joins TRBV19 to TRBJ2-3, with TRBD1 as a possible D gene (6 bases). Trimming removed 7 bases from V and 6 bases from J, with 17 bases in between. In germline, CDR1 is LNHDA, CDR2 SQIVND (reference sequence). The CDR3 is 14 amino acids. In DNA, the CDR3 is TGTGCCAGTAAGGAGCAGGGGTTTTTTGATACGCAGTATTTT. This codes for CASKEQGFFDTQYF.

CDR3 protein: CASREENTYGYTF. CDR3 bases: TGTGCCAGTAGAGAGGAAAACACCTATGGCTACACCTTC. This chain joins TRBV19 and TRBJ1-2; D not resolved. This CDR3 region has 13 residues. Looked up from germline, CDR1 is LNHDA and CDR2 is SQIVND (reference sequence). V lost 6 bases and J 4 bases, leaving 12 bases between the germline ends.

The sample holds one count of this clone. The chain employs TRBV29-1 and TRBJ2-7, with 10 positions matching TRBD1. V lost 2 bases, J lost 4 bases, and 5 bases stayed unmatched. This CDR3 has 14 amino acids. Germline CDR1 SQVTM, CDR2 ANQGSEA. In DNA form, the CDR3 reads TGCAGCGTTGAAACGACAGGGGGCGGGTACGAGCAGTACTTC. Translated, it gives CSVETTGGGYEQYF.

This clone has a single count. The CDR3 nucleotides read TGTTCGACTAGCGGGAGGGTCCAAGAGACCCAGTACTTC. The encoded protein is CSTSGRVQETQYF. This chain links TRBV7-2 with TRBJ2-5, with 14 bases lining up with TRBD2. In germline, CDR1 is SGHTA, CDR2 FQGNSA. The CDR3 runs 13 residues.

The chain links TRBV4-2 to TRBJ1-4, with no clear D. Germline V gives CDR1 LGHNA, CDR2 YNFKEQ. The CDR3 runs 16 residues. Trimming took off 1 base at V and 3 bases at J, with 12 bases between the two ends. This chain's CDR3 is CASSQARRASNEKLFF. As DNA, the CDR3 is TGTGCCAGCAGCCAAGCCAGGCGAGCTTCTAATGAAAAACTGTTTTTT.

V and J are TRBV19 and TRBJ2-7; 8 bases align to TRBD1. The CDR3 is 14 residues long. V gave up 4 bases and J gave up 4 bases; unmatched junction bases: 6. Germline values: CDR1 LNHDA, CDR2 SQIVND (reference sequence). As DNA, the CDR3 is TGTGCCAGTAGTACGAGACAGGGGTTGTACGAGCAGTACTTC. Amino acid sequence: CASSTRQGLYEQYF.

The CDR3 sequence: CASSQDLSRGYGYTF. CDR3 DNA sequence: TGTGCCAGCAGCCAAGATCTAAGCAGGGGGTATGGCTACACCTTC. The chain carries TRBV4-2 and TRBJ1-2, with 7 bases lining up with TRBD1. Germline values: CDR1 LGHNA, CDR2 YNFKEQ. The length of the CDR3 is 15 residues. The ends lost 0 bases at V and 5 bases at J; junction bases unmatched: 6.

V usage is TRBV19 and J usage is TRBJ1-3; 7 bases align to TRBD1. Germline values: CDR1 LNHDA, CDR2 SQIVND (reference sequence). The CDR3 totals 16 residues. Trimming cost V 6 bases and J 3 bases; bases outside gene matches: 11. CDR3 DNA: TGTGCCAGTAGAAGACGACAGGGCTCTGGTGGAAACACCATATATTTT. This translates into CASRRRQGSGGNTIYF.

The rearrangement links TRBV19 to TRBJ2-3, with 13 bases lining up with TRBD2. Germline V gene sequence: CDR1 LNHDA, CDR2 SQIVND (reference sequence). V shed 7 bases, J shed 4 bases, and the junction held 5 bases outside the gene matches. The CDR3 runs 15 residues. CDR3 DNA: TGTGCCAGTACGAGACTAGCGGGAGGTCCAGATACGCAGTATTTT. Amino acid sequence: CASTRLAGGPDTQYF.